This TCR beta chain was identified during a study of OX40 agonist ivuxolimab in advanced cancers. The table came from immunoSEQ multiplex PCR; TCRdb's copy has only in-frame clones and leaves some out. The sample has about 77,000 clones; roughly nine tenths are singletons. If patients had autoimmune disease history or systemic immunosuppression, they were excluded. Per germline, CDR1 SGHRS and CDR2 YFSETQ. The CDR3 length is 14 residues. V lost 0 bases to trimming and J lost 2 bases; unmatched junction nucleotides: 1. Remarks on this clone: This sample includes further DNA sequences coding for the same CDR3.

This chain joins TRBV5-1 and TRBJ1-1, with TRBD1 matching over 7 bases. The receptor was isolated from an adult with an advanced solid tumor such as melanoma, head and neck, liver or kidney cancer. The specimen comprised CD4+ or CD8+ T cells sorted from blood, sampled in a trial of the OX40 agonist ivuxolimab. The CDR3 sequence is CASSLEGGNTEAFF. CDR3 sequence (DNA): TGCGCCAGCAGCTTGGAAGGGGGCAACACTGAAGCTTTCTTT.